Listed below are T cell receptor beta chains from one sample, sequenced in a study of cytomegalovirus exposure and HLA in healthy donors. The table came from immunoSEQ multiplex PCR; TCRdb's copy has only in-frame clones and leaves some out. The sample shows 80,000 to 100,000 clones, roughly 87% of them seen only once. Sequencing used PBMCs. The receptor source for this set is a woman in her twenties or thirties in good health and CMV-seronegative. CDR3s include the opening cysteine and the closing phenylalanine or tryptophan. The D gene is left open where the match is weak. Rows may omit the clone size; those that give it use once, few, many or a size class.

j_call d_call v_call clone_size cdr3_nt cdr3_aa
TRBJ1-2 TRBD1 TRBV5-4 . TGTGCCAGCAGGCGAACAGGGGGCGACTATGGCTACACCTTC CASRRTGGDYGYTF
TRBJ2-3 TRBD2 TRBV4-1 . TGCGCCAGCAGCCAAGTTCCGGGGGGGCGCACAGATACGCAGTATTTT CASSQVPGGRTDTQYF
TRBJ1-5 . TRBV29-1 . TGCAGCGTTGGTGGAGGGAATCAGCCCCAGCATTTT CSVGGGNQPQHF
TRBJ1-4 . TRBV5-1 . TGCGCCAGCAGCTTGCGGTCTGAAAGAGGGGAAAAACTGTTTTTT CASSLRSERGEKLFF
TRBJ2-1 TRBD2 TRBV2 once TGTGCCCTTTTCGGGGGGAGTGAGCAGTTCTTC CALFGGSEQFF
TRBJ2-1 . TRBV18 . TGTGCCAGCTCACCCCGGGACTATGAGCAGTTCTTC CASSPRDYEQFF
TRBJ2-5 TRBD2 TRBV5-1 . TGCGCCAGCAGCTTGGGCGGGACTAGTCTTGGCGAGACCCAGTACTTC CASSLGGTSLGETQYF
TRBJ2-1 TRBD2 TRBV5-1 . TGCGCCAGCAGCCGGGGACTAATCGGGGCCAATGAGCAGTTCTTC CASSRGLIGANEQFF
TRBJ2-1 . TRBV10-1 . TGCGCCAGCCTCTCCGCCCAGGTACCCTACAATGAGCAGTTCTTC CASLSAQVPYNEQFF
TRBJ1-4 . TRBV7-9 . TGTGCCAGCAGCTTGGCCGGGTCCCAGAATGAAAAACTGTTTTTT CASSLAGSQNEKLFF
TRBJ2-7 TRBD2 TRBV27 . TGTGCCAGCAGACTAGGACGGCGGGAGTCCTACGAGCAGTACTTC CASRLGRRESYEQYF
TRBJ2-7 . TRBV6-1 . TGTGCCAGCACCCCACGGACAGTTAGCTACGAGCAGTACTTC CASTPRTVSYEQYF
TRBJ2-5 TRBD2 TRBV7-2 few TGTGCCAGCAGCCCTAGCGGATTCCAAGAGACCCAGTACTTC CASSPSGFQETQYF
TRBJ2-5 TRBD1 TRBV7-9 . TGTGCCAGCAGCTTAAGGACAGGGACAGAGACCCAGTACTTC CASSLRTGTETQYF
TRBJ1-2 TRBD1 TRBV18 . TGTGCCAGCTCATCAGGGACAGGGCGTTTAGAGGGCTACACCTTC CASSSGTGRLEGYTF
TRBJ1-1 . TRBV21-1 . TGTGCCAGCAGCCCAGGGGACAGGCTCCAAGGGAGTGGAGCTTTCTTT CASSPGDRLQGSGAFF
TRBJ2-7 . TRBV4-3 . TGCGCCAGCAGCCACCCCGTGGCTAGCGAGAGCTCCTACGAGCAGTACTTC CASSHPVASESSYEQYF
TRBJ2-6 . TRBV9 once TGTGCCAGAAAAACAGGAAAACCTCACTCTGGGGCCAACGTCCTGACTTTC CARKTGKPHSGANVLTF
TRBJ2-3 TRBD2 TRBV4-3 . TGCGCCAGCAGCCAAACCGCCCCTAGCGGCCCCACGCAGTATTTT CASSQTAPSGPTQYF
TRBJ2-2 . TRBV7-6 . TGTGCCAGCAGTCCTAGGTTGGCCGGGGAGCTGTTTTTT CASSPRLAGELFF
TRBJ2-5 . TRBV5-1 . TGCGCCAGCAGCTTGAAGGGGCAAGAGACCCAGTACTTC CASSLKGQETQYF
TRBJ1-5 . TRBV28 . TGTGCCAGCCTGCAGGGAGGGGGGCAGGACAATCAGCCCCAGCATTTT CASLQGGGQDNQPQHF
TRBJ2-1 . TRBV21-1 . TGTGCCAGCAGCAAAGGCCGGGCCGCGCAGGGTTCCTACAATGAGCAGTTCTTC CASSKGRAAQGSYNEQFF
TRBJ1-5 . TRBV23-1 . TGCGCCAGCAGTCAATCGTTACAGGCTAATCAGCCCCAGCATTTT CASSQSLQANQPQHF
TRBJ1-5 TRBD1 TRBV18 few TGTGCCAGCTCACCCGGGACAGGGGATCAGCCCCAGCATTTT CASSPGTGDQPQHF
TRBJ1-1 . TRBV10-3 . TGTGCCATCAGTGGTACAGGGCCTGAAGCTTTCTTT CAISGTGPEAFF
TRBJ2-7 TRBD1 TRBV7-3 once TGTGCCAGCAGGGACGGACAGGGGGACCCCTACGAGCAGTACTTC CASRDGQGDPYEQYF
TRBJ1-2 . TRBV7-9 . TGTGCCAGCAGCTCCCCCTCGGTCTATGGCTACACCTTC CASSSPSVYGYTF
TRBJ1-1 TRBD1 TRBV18 . TGTGCCAGCTCACTTAAGACAGGGGCCACTGAAGCTTTCTTT CASSLKTGATEAFF
TRBJ1-2 TRBD1 TRBV27 . TGTGCCAGCAGGGACGCGGGACAGGGAAACGGCTACACCTTC CASRDAGQGNGYTF
TRBJ2-2 . TRBV18 once TGTGCCAGCTCACCAGTGAAGGGGTTCGGGGAGCTGTTTTTT CASSPVKGFGELFF
TRBJ2-3 . TRBV5-1 . TGCGCCAGCAGCTTGACCCCCCCGGGTACGCAGTATTTT CASSLTPPGTQYF
TRBJ2-1 TRBD2 TRBV10-1 . TGCGCCAGCAGTGAGTCCCTAGAACCGGGACTAGCGTTAGTCCATGAGCAGTTCTTC CASSESLEPGLALVHEQFF
TRBJ2-3 . TRBV15 . TGTGCCACCAGCAGAGATTTTGGACAGATCACAGATACGCAGTATTTT CATSRDFGQITDTQYF
TRBJ1-6 TRBD1 TRBV6-1 . TGTGCCAGCAGTGCGGACAGGGCTAATTCACCCCTCCACTTT CASSADRANSPLHF
TRBJ1-4 . TRBV6-1 . TGTGCCAGCACCAGACAGCCAGCAACTAATGAAAAACTGTTTTTT CASTRQPATNEKLFF
TRBJ2-1 . TRBV7-3 . TGTGCCAGCAGCCGACAGGTGAGGGACCATGAGCAGTTCTTC CASSRQVRDHEQFF
TRBJ1-4 TRBD1 TRBV27 once TGTGCCAGCAGGGGACAGGGGGCAGGGGAAAAACTGTTTTTT CASRGQGAGEKLFF
TRBJ1-1 . TRBV7-9 . TGTGCCAGCACTCTTAGCGTGTCGTCCCGCCGGACCACTGAAGCTTTCTTT CASTLSVSSRRTTEAFF
TRBJ1-5 . TRBV7-8 . TGTGCCAGCAGCTATAAAATTTTCCCAGGAGGGGACGGCAATCAGCCCCAGCATTTT CASSYKIFPGGDGNQPQHF
TRBJ1-1 . TRBV29-1 . TGCAGCGTCGGGGAGGGAGGCGCTGAAGCTTTCTTT CSVGEGGAEAFF
TRBJ1-5 . TRBV7-2 . TGTGCCAGCAGCTTATCTACGATTAGCAATCAGCCCCAGCATTTT CASSLSTISNQPQHF
TRBJ2-3 . TRBV29-1 . TGCAGCGTTTCAACAGGGAGAGCGACAGATACGCAGTATTTT CSVSTGRATDTQYF
TRBJ2-2 . TRBV7-2 . TGTGCCAGCAGCTTTATAGAAACCGGGGAGCTGTTTTTT CASSFIETGELFF
TRBJ2-7 TRBD1 TRBV5-4 . TGTGCCAGCAGCTTGGCGGGGACAGGGGCCTACGAGCAGTACTTC CASSLAGTGAYEQYF
TRBJ1-2 . TRBV11-2 . TGTGCCAGCACCTCTGGGAGGTCAGGGGGCTACACCTTC CASTSGRSGGYTF
TRBJ2-1 . TRBV5-1 . TGCGCCAGCAGCCCGTTCGGCCAGGGCAATGAGCAGTTCTTC CASSPFGQGNEQFF
TRBJ2-7 . TRBV6-5 . TGTGCCAGCAGTTACTCCCATCAGTACAGGACCGAGCAGTACTTC CASSYSHQYRTEQYF
TRBJ1-4 . TRBV6-5 . TGTGCCAGCAGGCCTGGGGGGTTAGCTGAAAAACTGTTTTTT CASRPGGLAEKLFF
TRBJ2-7 TRBD2 TRBV5-1 . TGCGCCAGCAGCTTCAGCGGGGAGAGCTCCTACGAGCAGTACTTC CASSFSGESSYEQYF
TRBJ1-2 . TRBV7-2 . TGTGCCAGCAGCCTCAAGCCCGTGAACTATGGCTACACCTTC CASSLKPVNYGYTF
TRBJ2-3 TRBD2 TRBV13 . TGTGCCAGCATCCGTTGGGGACTAGCGGGAGAAGATACGCAGTATTTT CASIRWGLAGEDTQYF
TRBJ2-2 . TRBV7-7 . TGTGCTAGCAGCTTGCGGAGTGCGAACACCGGGGAGCTGTTTTTT CASSLRSANTGELFF
TRBJ2-3 . TRBV28 few TGTGCCAGCAGTCAGTCCATTGCGTTGACTAGCACAGATACGCAGTATTTT CASSQSIALTSTDTQYF
TRBJ2-2 . TRBV2 . TGTGCCAGCAGTGTATTTAGGGGAGGCACCGGGGAGCTGTTTTTT CASSVFRGGTGELFF
TRBJ2-6 TRBD2 TRBV7-9 . TGTGCCAGCGTCAGACGGGGGGTGCCGGGAGACGTCCTGACTTTC CASVRRGVPGDVLTF
TRBJ1-1 . TRBV11-2 . TGTGCCAGCAGCTCAACAGGGTATGACACTGAAGCTTTCTTT CASSSTGYDTEAFF
TRBJ2-1 . TRBV9 . TGTGCCAGCAGCGCGGGGGGCTTCTACAATGAGCAGTTCTTC CASSAGGFYNEQFF